The 32 T cell receptor beta chains reported below all come from one sample, sequenced in a study of T cells expressing NK-cell markers. Following a re-call of the 5' RACE reads, TCRdb has one entry per CDR3 protein and lacks DNA. The sample holds about 460,000 distinct CDR3 sequences. Sample: blood T cells: a sorted CD56 or NKG2C T cell subset, CD4+ or CD8+ T cells, or bulk PBMC T cells (not recorded which). The receptors come from a woman between 45 and 60 years old in good health.

The chain combines TRBV10-1 with TRBJ1-3. The CDR3 extends over 13 amino acids. CDR1 is WNHNN and CDR2 is SYGVQD in the germline V gene (reference sequence). The CDR3: CASGSNSGNTIYF.

The chain joins TRBV12-3 or TRBV12-4 to TRBJ1-3; TCRdb returns TRBD1, unconfirmable since there is no DNA. The CDR3 is 15 residues long. Here the CDR3 reads CASGQGVGAGNTIYF.

The CDR3 region is CSARVGLAGRQYF. The chain couples TRBV20-1 to TRBJ2-4; no DNA is available, so the TRBD2 call from TCRdb remains unchecked. Germline V gene data show CDR1 as DFQATT and CDR2 as SNEGSKA (reference sequence). CDR3 size: 13 residues.

The V and J genes are TRBV10-1 and TRBJ2-3; TCRdb selects TRBD1, and the lack of DNA leaves this call unchecked. Germline V gene lookup returns CDR1 WNHNN and CDR2 SYGVQD (reference sequence). This CDR3 region has 11 residues. CDR3 amino acids: CASSPGHGQYF.

V usage is TRBV4-2 and J usage is TRBJ2-2; with no DNA, the TCRdb D assignment of TRBD2 cannot be verified. The CDR3 length is 17 residues. Germline-derived CDR1 and CDR2 are LGHNA and YNFKEQ. This CDR3 is CASSQAASGSLSGELFF.

The chain has TRBV19 and TRBJ2-5; the TCRdb D gene call, TRBD2, has no DNA to confirm it. Looked up from germline, CDR1 is LNHDA and CDR2 is SQIVND (reference sequence). CDR3 length equals 15 residues. The CDR3 reads CASSMAAVRGKTQYF.

J is TRBJ2-1 and V is TRBV20-1; the TCRdb D gene call, TRBD1, has no DNA to confirm it. This CDR3 region has 13 residues. Germline V lookup: CDR1 DFQATT, CDR2 SNEGSKA (reference sequence). CDR3 residues: CSASQTRSGEQFF.

The rearrangement joins TRBV20-1 to TRBJ2-1; lacking DNA, the TRBD1 call made by TCRdb goes unchecked. From germline, CDR1 is DFQATT and CDR2 SNEGSKA (reference sequence). The length of the CDR3 is 17 residues. This CDR3 reads CSARDQGRGGRSGEQFF.

This chain joins TRBV20-1 and TRBJ1-3; there is no DNA to check the TCRdb D call of TRBD1. Per the germline V gene, CDR1 is DFQATT and CDR2 is SNEGSKA (reference sequence). The CDR3 is made up of 15 amino acids. This chain's CDR3 is CSAADSLHSGNTIYF.

V and J are TRBV5-6 and TRBJ1-1; the D call of TRBD1 rests on TCRdb alone, since no DNA is present to check it. In germline, CDR1 is SGHDT, CDR2 YYEEEE. CDR3 size: 15 residues. CDR3 protein: CASSTIQGALTEAFF. Supplemented by reference TRBV5-6 and TRBJ1-1, the full variable domain reads DAGVTQSPTHLIKTRGQQVTLRCSPKSGHDTVSWYQQALGQGPQFIFQYYEEEERQRGNFPDRFSGHQFPNYSSELNVNALLLGDSALYLCASSTIQGALTEAFFGQGTRLTVV.

This chain links TRBV12-3 or TRBV12-4 with TRBJ2-1; TCRdb names TRBD2, which stays unverified in the absence of DNA. The CDR3 has 14 amino acids. Here the CDR3 reads CASSSGTSGRGPFF.

The genes are TRBV19 and TRBJ2-6; TCRdb designates TRBD1, a call that cannot be tested without DNA. Germline CDR1 and CDR2: LNHDA and SQIVND (reference sequence). CDR3 length: 19 residues. The CDR3 protein is CASSIREGSMSSGANVLTF.

J is TRBJ2-4 and V is TRBV6-1; the TCRdb D gene call, TRBD1, has no DNA to confirm it. Germline V gene data show CDR1 as MNHNS and CDR2 as SASEGT. CDR3 length equals 14 residues. This CDR3 is CASSQTFGGNIQYF.

The rearrangement uses TRBV10-3 and TRBJ2-1; the TCRdb call, TRBD1, lacks DNA for checking. This CDR3 comprises 15 residues. Per the germline V gene, CDR1 is ENHRY and CDR2 is SYGVKD. CDR3 loop: CAISAGQGENNEQFF.

The chain is built from TRBV5-1 and TRBJ2-4; TCRdb proposes TRBD1, but this gene call is untestable without DNA. Germline CDR1 SGHRS, CDR2 YFSETQ. The CDR3 extends over 15 amino acids. This chain's CDR3 is CASRAGTGFEDIQYF.

The V gene is TRBV20-1, the J gene TRBJ2-3. The CDR3 runs to 15 residues. Germline V CDR1 and CDR2: DFQATT, SNEGSKA (reference sequence). The chain's CDR3 is CSASELAVVTDTQYF.

The chain recombines TRBV12-5 with TRBJ1-6. This CDR3 has 14 amino acids. Looked up from germline, CDR1 is LGHNT and CDR2 is FRNRAP. The CDR3 loop is CASGLSVHNSPLHF.

The chain is built from TRBV15 and TRBJ1-5. The CDR3 loop spans 13 amino acids. The germline V gene has CDR1 LNHNV and CDR2 YYDKDF (reference sequence). The CDR3 reads CATTKGWNQPQHF.

V and J are TRBV20-1 and TRBJ2-7; lacking DNA, the TRBD1 call made by TCRdb goes unchecked. Germline V lookup: CDR1 DFQATT, CDR2 SNEGSKA (reference sequence). This CDR3 spans 11 amino acids. The CDR3 sequence is CSARGAGEQYF.

This chain uses TRBV5-1 with TRBJ2-1; without DNA, the TCRdb call of TRBD2 cannot be checked. Germline CDR1 is SGHRS and CDR2 is YFSETQ. CDR3 size: 14 residues. CDR3 sequence reads: CASSLGSSGNEQFF.

This sequence joins TRBV11-2 and TRBJ2-1. The CDR3 length is 14 residues. CDR1 SGHAT and CDR2 FQNNGV come from the germline V gene. Here the CDR3 reads CASSLDARIYEQFF.

The chain couples TRBV2 to TRBJ2-1; lacking DNA, the TRBD2 call made by TCRdb goes unchecked. The germline CDR1 and CDR2 sequences are SNHLY and FYNNEI. The CDR3 totals 15 residues. The CDR3 sequence is CASRAGLAGGNEQFF.

The chain combines TRBV7-8 with TRBJ2-5; the TRBD2 assignment by TCRdb is unverifiable without DNA. The germline V gene encodes CDR1 SGHVS and CDR2 FQNEAQ. This CDR3 comprises 14 residues. This CDR3 reads CASSLGAGGETQYF.

The chain carries TRBV7-2 and TRBJ2-1. The CDR3 totals 16 residues. Per germline, CDR1 SGHTA and CDR2 FQGNSA. The CDR3 here is CASSLGRLREYNEQFF.

J is TRBJ2-3 and V is TRBV18. CDR1 and CDR2 from the germline V gene are KGHSH and LQKENI. This CDR3 has 15 residues. CDR3 protein: CASSRTAKSSDTQYF.

The chain links TRBV20-1 to TRBJ2-1; TCRdb reports TRBD1, a call that lacks DNA to check it against. The CDR3 is made up of 14 amino acids. Germline V CDR1 and CDR2: DFQATT, SNEGSKA (reference sequence). The CDR3: CSAREPRDYNEQFF.

V is TRBV14 and J is TRBJ2-1. Germline V CDR1 and CDR2: SGHDN, FVKESK. There are 15 residues in the CDR3. CDR3 in amino acids: CASSYDRNSYNEQFF.

The chain recombines TRBV18 with TRBJ2-5. The CDR3 runs to 15 residues. The germline CDR1 and CDR2 sequences are KGHSH and LQKENI. Here the CDR3 reads CASSPLLRYQETQYF.

CDR3 sequence reads: CASSYRLAGGITDTQYF. This chain joins TRBV6-6 and TRBJ2-3; TCRdb calls TRBD2, which cannot be checked without DNA. Germline V lookup: CDR1 MNHNY, CDR2 SVGAGI (reference sequence). CDR3 length: 17 amino acids.

The V and J genes are TRBV12-3 or TRBV12-4 and TRBJ2-7; with no DNA, the TCRdb D assignment of TRBD1 cannot be verified. The CDR3 is 14 residues long. CDR3 region: CASSLSGADYEQYF.

This chain uses TRBV12-3 or TRBV12-4 with TRBJ2-2; the D call of TRBD1 rests on TCRdb alone, since no DNA is present to check it. This CDR3 is built from 15 residues. The CDR3 loop is CASRPVGGLTGELFF.

The V call is TRBV6-5, the J call TRBJ2-1; checking the TCRdb D call of TRBD1 is not possible without DNA. The CDR3 is 17 amino acids. Germline CDR1 is MNHEY and CDR2 is SVGAGI. The CDR3 region is CASSYSIGPREVTEQFF.